The present entry profiles one TCR beta chain with its context. Its antigen is still unknown. Every TCR beta cDNA library bore unique molecular identifiers. Input of roughly 0.85 to 11 million T cells yielded a few hundred thousand cDNA molecules. TCRdb re-called the PCR reads through MiXCR, storing one row per CDR3 protein. The data show approximately 690,000 distinct CDR3 sequences, with 59% seen just once and around 11% held by the top ten. The data are from a study of post-analysis software for immune sequencing data. Turning to the study itself: Several disease courses (relapsing-remitting, secondary progressive and progressive-relapsing) of multiple sclerosis were included. The study's findings and limits: About five TRBV segments (TRBV5-6, TRBV5-1 and TRBV20-1 among them) occurred more frequently in patients than in controls. Diversity measured as normalized Chao1 was significantly lower in multiple sclerosis patients than in controls. Those samples that were prepared in the same batch co-clustered strongly by F measure.

The CDR3 spans 14 residues. The germline V gene encodes CDR1 ENHRY and CDR2 SYGVKD. Trimming cost V 6 bases and J 4 bases; bases outside gene matches: 6. The V and J genes are TRBV10-3 and TRBJ1-5; TRBD1 matches 7 bases. Material for sequencing was blood. The source of this sequence is a girl aged 2-10 years with multiple sclerosis. CDR3 in amino acids: CAIRGTAPNQPQHF. The DNA for the CDR3 is TGTGCCATCAGGGGGACAGCTCCGAATCAGCCCCAGCATTTT.